Included here is one T cell receptor (beta chain) sequence, with context. This entry is derived from a study of blood T cell repertoires in COVID-19. Study-level information: Italy, Spain and the United States were the sources of the convalescent and acute COVID-19 samples. T cells, B-cell-depleted T cells, or PBMCs provided the cDNA or gDNA that served as material.

This study enrolled people aged 18 to 89 from 24 US geographic areas. In the original processing: Cell counts per sample came from amplifying reference gene primers. Measured with immunoSEQ multiplex PCR; TCRdb has only the in-frame clones, and not every one. Clone size and V and J calls were adopted from that table, with D and trimming inferred from the DNA. Of approximately 220,000 clones in the sample, around 85% were seen once. Germline CDR1 and CDR2: MNHEY and SMNVEV (reference sequence). The CDR3 has 15 amino acids. V shed 3 bases, J shed 0 bases, and the junction held 4 bases outside the gene matches.

This receptor was taken from a woman aged 40 to 55 with acute COVID-19. The chain is built from TRBV27 and TRBJ2-7; 8 positions match TRBD1. The sample taken for sequencing was PBMCs or T cells enriched from blood (not recorded which). The CDR3 is CASSFRQGPSYEQYF. Written as DNA, the CDR3 is TGTGCCAGCAGTTTTCGACAGGGGCCCTCCTACGAGCAGTACTTC.